These 3 T cell receptor beta chains originate from one sample sequenced in a study of prognosis after radiotherapy for stage I lung cancer. The study amplified the TCR beta CDR3 region from genomic DNA. This amplification was carried out by two rounds of multiplex PCR. Primers were specific to each TRBV and TRBJ gene in first-round PCR. Using its own MiXCR run on the multiplex PCR reads, TCRdb lists one record per CDR3 protein. The table lists approximately 30,000 distinct CDR3 sequences, roughly 31% of them singletons. The source was PBMCs, collected before or after stereotactic body radiation therapy (not recorded which). The receptors were sampled from a donor over 45 with non-small cell lung cancer.

Concerning this clonotype itself: This could be a read error, since a much larger clone is one nucleotide away. The CDR3 region has the DNA TGCAGTTCTAGGCGGGAGCACGAGCAGTACTTC. This codes for CSSRREHEQYF. This sequence joins TRBV20-1 and TRBJ2-7, with 7 bases matching TRBD2. This CDR3 has 11 residues. Germline V CDR1 and CDR2: DFQATT, SNEGSKA (reference sequence).

This clonotype is medium-sized (0.01 to 0.1%) within its sample. This rearrangement joins TRBV27 to TRBJ2-7; 7 bases match TRBD1. J was trimmed by 5 bases and V by 6 bases; bases with no gene match: 16. Germline-derived CDR1 and CDR2 are MNHEY and SMNVEV (reference sequence). The CDR3 sequence is 16 residues long. This CDR3 reads CASRLMLSGGVHEQYF. The CDR3 region has the DNA TGTGCCAGCAGACTTATGCTATCAGGGGGAGTGCACGAGCAGTACTTC.

V usage is TRBV20-1 and J usage is TRBJ1-4; 11 bases are a match to TRBD1. Per the germline V gene, CDR1 is DFQATT and CDR2 is SNEGSKA (reference sequence). The CDR3 sequence is 14 residues long. V lost 4 bases and J lost 10; bases outside the gene matches: 8. The CDR3, as DNA: TGCAGTGCTATGGGACAGGGGGGTCCCCCAAAACTGTTTTTT. Its translation: CSAMGQGGPPKLFF.